A selection of T cell receptor beta chains follows, all from one sample in a study of blood T cell repertoires in COVID-19. Here immunoSEQ multiplex PCR was the method, and the copy in TCRdb shows in-frame clones only, minus some. The top ten clones hold 4.1% of a sample with more than 200,000 clones, 80% to 90% of them seen once. The sequencing input was PBMCs or T cells enriched from blood (not recorded which). Every receptor here comes from a woman aged 25 to 39 who had recovered from COVID-19. Both conserved end residues are part of each CDR3. Fields, in order: clone size, V gene, D gene, J gene, CDR3 DNA, CDR3 protein. The D gene is left open where the match is weak. Clone size is given for some rows only: seen once, a few or many times, or a class if the clone is expanded.

size: few
V: TRBV24-1
D: NA
J: TRBJ2-7
DNA: TGTGCCACGCAGGGGAGCTCCTACGAGCAGTACTTC
CDR3: CATQGSSYEQYF

size: NA
V: TRBV9
D: NA
J: TRBJ2-3
DNA: TGTGCCAGCAGCGTAGTAGGAGGCACAGATACGCAGTATTTT
CDR3: CASSVVGGTDTQYF

size: NA
V: TRBV9
D: NA
J: TRBJ2-1
DNA: TGTGCCAGCAGCGTGGCTAGTTTCGTGTATGAGCAGTTCTTC
CDR3: CASSVASFVYEQFF

size: NA
V: TRBV28
D: TRBD2
J: TRBJ2-3
DNA: TGTGCCAGCAGTTCGCCCAGCTGGGGGACTAGCGGGCTCGCAGATACGCAGTATTTT
CDR3: CASSSPSWGTSGLADTQYF

size: NA
V: TRBV28
D: TRBD1
J: TRBJ1-4
DNA: TGTGCCAGCAGTTTCGTGGGACAGGCTGAAAAACTGTTTTTT
CDR3: CASSFVGQAEKLFF

size: NA
V: TRBV11-2
D: NA
J: TRBJ1-3
DNA: TGTGCCAGCACGCCGAGCGGCGGAAACACCATATATTTT
CDR3: CASTPSGGNTIYF

size: NA
V: TRBV27
D: NA
J: TRBJ2-3
DNA: TGTGCCAGCAGTCCCCCCACTACTTTCACAGATACGCAGTATTTT
CDR3: CASSPPTTFTDTQYF

size: NA
V: TRBV6-5
D: TRBD1
J: TRBJ1-2
DNA: TGTGCCAGCAACAGGGGGCGAGCTAACTATGGCTACACCTTC
CDR3: CASNRGRANYGYTF

size: NA
V: TRBV7-9
D: NA
J: TRBJ2-2
DNA: TGTGCCAGCAGCTTAGGTAGCGGCAAGCTCACCGGGGAGCTGTTTTTT
CDR3: CASSLGSGKLTGELFF

size: few
V: TRBV28
D: NA
J: TRBJ1-2
DNA: TGTGCCAGCACAGCTAACTATGGCTACACCTTC
CDR3: CASTANYGYTF

size: NA
V: TRBV7-2
D: NA
J: TRBJ1-1
DNA: TGTGCCAGCAGTCTTAGGGGCGGGACTAGGGCTTTCTTT
CDR3: CASSLRGGTRAFF

size: NA
V: TRBV7-2
D: TRBD2
J: TRBJ2-7
DNA: TGTGCCAGCAGCTTAGACGCGGGAGGATTCTGGGAGCAGTACTTC
CDR3: CASSLDAGGFWEQYF

size: NA
V: TRBV7-3
D: TRBD1
J: TRBJ1-1
DNA: TGTGCCAGCAGCTTTTCGGACAGGCGTACTGAAGCTTTCTTT
CDR3: CASSFSDRRTEAFF

size: NA
V: TRBV7-2
D: TRBD2
J: TRBJ2-7
DNA: TGTGCCAGCAGCCCTTGGACTAGCGGGGGGTACTACGAGCAGTACTTC
CDR3: CASSPWTSGGYYEQYF

size: NA
V: TRBV4-1
D: NA
J: TRBJ1-5
DNA: TGCGCCAGCAGCCACAAGACAGACAGCAATCAGCCCCAGCATTTT
CDR3: CASSHKTDSNQPQHF

size: once
V: TRBV7-2
D: NA
J: TRBJ2-7
DNA: TGTGCCAGCAGCTCTATCTACGAGCAGTACTTC
CDR3: CASSSIYEQYF

size: NA
V: TRBV28
D: NA
J: TRBJ1-1
DNA: TGTGCCAGCCGTGAGGCGGGGAACACTGAAGCTTTCTTT
CDR3: CASREAGNTEAFF

size: NA
V: TRBV28
D: TRBD1
J: TRBJ2-2
DNA: TGTGCCAGCAGTCCTAGGACAGGGTTAAACACCGGGGAGCTGTTTTTT
CDR3: CASSPRTGLNTGELFF

size: NA
V: TRBV19
D: TRBD1
J: TRBJ2-7
DNA: TGTGCCAGTAGCAGGACAGGGGGCTACGAGCAGTACTTC
CDR3: CASSRTGGYEQYF

size: NA
V: TRBV28
D: TRBD1
J: TRBJ1-2
DNA: TGTGCCAGCAGTTTTCACCAGGGGGTGTCTAACTATGGCTACACCTTC
CDR3: CASSFHQGVSNYGYTF

size: NA
V: TRBV10-3
D: NA
J: TRBJ1-1
DNA: TGTGCCATCAGTACGACAGAGAACACTGAAGCTTTCTTT
CDR3: CAISTTENTEAFF

size: NA
V: TRBV6-5
D: TRBD2
J: TRBJ2-1
DNA: TGTGCCAGCATTTTGACTAGCGGCTCCTACAATGAGCAGTTCTTC
CDR3: CASILTSGSYNEQFF

size: NA
V: TRBV20-1
D: TRBD2
J: TRBJ2-3
DNA: TGCAGTGCTAGTCCGCTAGCGGGAGGAGTTTTTCGGGATACGCAGTATTTT
CDR3: CSASPLAGGVFRDTQYF

size: NA
V: TRBV18
D: NA
J: TRBJ2-3
DNA: TGTGCCAGCTCACCGCGACCTAGAAACGCTGGGGATACGCAGTATTTT
CDR3: CASSPRPRNAGDTQYF

size: NA
V: TRBV21-1
D: NA
J: TRBJ1-1
DNA: TGTGCCAGCAGGTGTGCAATAGCTACAATTCGCACTGAAGCTTTCTTT
CDR3: CASRCAIATIRTEAFF

size: NA
V: TRBV5-1
D: NA
J: TRBJ2-7
DNA: TGCGCCAGCAGCTTGGAAGGCAGGGTAGGCGAGCAGTACTTC
CDR3: CASSLEGRVGEQYF

size: NA
V: TRBV25-1
D: TRBD1
J: TRBJ1-2
DNA: TGTGCCAGCAGTGGACCCTTAGGGGGCCCAAACTATGGCTACACCTTC
CDR3: CASSGPLGGPNYGYTF

size: NA
V: TRBV18
D: TRBD1
J: TRBJ2-1
DNA: TGTGCCAGCTCGCCAATCCGGGACAGCTCCTACAATGAGCAGTTCTTC
CDR3: CASSPIRDSSYNEQFF

size: NA
V: TRBV6-5
D: NA
J: TRBJ2-1
DNA: TGTGCCAGCAGATCTGCGACTAGTCCCTACAATGAGCAGTTCTTC
CDR3: CASRSATSPYNEQFF

size: NA
V: TRBV28
D: TRBD2
J: TRBJ2-7
DNA: TGTGCCAGCAGCTTACTAGCGGGAGTCTACGAGCAGTACTTC
CDR3: CASSLLAGVYEQYF

size: NA
V: TRBV7-8
D: NA
J: TRBJ2-7
DNA: TGTGCCAGCAGCTTAGGGGCCGGGGTCGGGGGGCAGCAGTACTTC
CDR3: CASSLGAGVGGQQYF

size: NA
V: TRBV5-1
D: TRBD2
J: TRBJ2-1
DNA: TGCGCCAGCATTGCGAATGCCGGGACTAGCGGGAGTGTAGCGCAGTTCTTC
CDR3: CASIANAGTSGSVAQFF

size: NA
V: TRBV15
D: TRBD1
J: TRBJ2-7
DNA: TGTGCCACCAGGGGGGGGACAGGGCGGACCTACGAGCAGTACTTC
CDR3: CATRGGTGRTYEQYF

size: NA
V: TRBV18
D: NA
J: TRBJ1-5
DNA: TGTGCCAGCTCACCGGGAGGGGATCAGCCCCAGCATTTT
CDR3: CASSPGGDQPQHF

size: NA
V: TRBV5-6
D: NA
J: TRBJ1-2
DNA: TGTGCCAGCAGCCTTTCTAGCTATGGCTACACCTTC
CDR3: CASSLSSYGYTF

size: once
V: TRBV2
D: NA
J: TRBJ2-1
DNA: TGTGCCAGCAGGGGGTACGGGATTAGCTCCTACAATGAGCAGTTCTTC
CDR3: CASRGYGISSYNEQFF

size: NA
V: TRBV19
D: TRBD1
J: TRBJ2-1
DNA: TGTGCCAGTAATCTGGGACAGTCCTACAATGAGCAGTTCTTC
CDR3: CASNLGQSYNEQFF

size: NA
V: TRBV7-2
D: NA
J: TRBJ2-3
DNA: TGTGCCAGCAGCTACCCCCCCGCGCGAGATACGCAGTATTTT
CDR3: CASSYPPARDTQYF

size: NA
V: TRBV28
D: TRBD2
J: TRBJ2-7
DNA: TGTGCCAGCATCTCGGGACTAGCGGAACGATCCTACGAGCAGTACTTC
CDR3: CASISGLAERSYEQYF

size: NA
V: TRBV28
D: NA
J: TRBJ1-6
DNA: TGTGCCAGCAGAACTAACAGCGGCTCCTATAATTCACCCCTCCACTTT
CDR3: CASRTNSGSYNSPLHF

size: NA
V: TRBV15
D: NA
J: TRBJ1-3
DNA: TGTGCCACCAGCAAGACAGGCTCTGGAAACACCATATATTTT
CDR3: CATSKTGSGNTIYF

size: NA
V: TRBV29-1
D: TRBD2
J: TRBJ2-5
DNA: TGCAGCGAGGAGGGAAGGGAGGGAGAGACCCAGTACTTC
CDR3: CSEEGREGETQYF

size: NA
V: TRBV5-1
D: TRBD2
J: TRBJ2-2
DNA: TGCGCCAGCAGCAAAACTAGCGGGAGAGACGGGGAGCTGTTTTTT
CDR3: CASSKTSGRDGELFF

size: NA
V: TRBV3-1/TRBV3-2
D: NA
J: TRBJ2-7
DNA: TGTGCCAGCAGCCTCCTACAGGGCTCCCACTACGAGCAGTACTTC
CDR3: CASSLLQGSHYEQYF

size: once
V: TRBV5-1
D: NA
J: TRBJ2-1
DNA: TGCGCCAGCAGCTCTGGCGGGATTGACAATGAGCAGTTCTTC
CDR3: CASSSGGIDNEQFF

size: NA
V: TRBV27
D: NA
J: TRBJ1-2
DNA: TGTGCCAGCAGCCCGACAGGTCGGGGCTACACCTTC
CDR3: CASSPTGRGYTF

size: NA
V: TRBV5-1
D: TRBD2
J: TRBJ2-1
DNA: TGCGCCAGCAGCTTGATGCGGGGGGTCAACAATGAGCAGTTCTTC
CDR3: CASSLMRGVNNEQFF

size: NA
V: TRBV20-1
D: TRBD2
J: TRBJ2-4
DNA: TGCAGTGTCCGGGAGGGGAACATTCAGTACTTC
CDR3: CSVREGNIQYF

size: NA
V: TRBV19
D: TRBD1
J: TRBJ2-7
DNA: TGTGCCAGTAGTCCCCCCGGGACAGCCTACGAGCAGTACTTC
CDR3: CASSPPGTAYEQYF

size: NA
V: TRBV6-5
D: TRBD1
J: TRBJ1-6
DNA: TGTGCCAGCAGCCCCGGGACAGGGGAAAGATCACCCCTCCACTTT
CDR3: CASSPGTGERSPLHF

size: NA
V: TRBV9
D: TRBD2
J: TRBJ2-1
DNA: TGTGCCAGCAGCGTAGGTTCAGGACTAGCGGGAGCCGAGCAGTTCTTC
CDR3: CASSVGSGLAGAEQFF

size: NA
V: TRBV29-1
D: NA
J: TRBJ2-1
DNA: TGCAGCGTTGAACAACTAGCTAGGAATGAGCAGTTCTTC
CDR3: CSVEQLARNEQFF

size: NA
V: TRBV12-5
D: NA
J: TRBJ1-5
DNA: TGTGCTAGTGCCAAATGGACACGGGGGGATAGCAATCAGCCCCAGCATTTT
CDR3: CASAKWTRGDSNQPQHF

size: NA
V: TRBV6-2/TRBV6-3
D: NA
J: TRBJ2-1
DNA: TGTGCCAGCAGTTACCCCAAGGTGGCGGGTAACAATGAGCAGTTCTTC
CDR3: CASSYPKVAGNNEQFF

size: NA
V: TRBV30
D: NA
J: TRBJ2-1
DNA: TGTGCCTTCCCCAGGTCCTACAATGAGCAGTTCTTC
CDR3: CAFPRSYNEQFF